This is a list of T cell receptor beta chains from one sample in a study of T cell changes during pregnancy in multiple sclerosis. Here immunoSEQ multiplex PCR was the method, and the copy in TCRdb shows in-frame clones only, minus some. The table includes around 30,000 clones, roughly 89% detected once. The specimen comprised CD4+ T cells from peripheral blood mononuclear cells, sampled in the third trimester of pregnancy. The receptors here all came from a female donor in good health, enrolled as a control in a pregnancy study. Each CDR3 is given with its conserved first and last residue.

J gene | V gene | CDR3 protein
TRBJ2-3 | TRBV19 | CASSNPGGRAGDTQYF
TRBJ2-7 | TRBV28 | CASSLTGGEQYF
TRBJ2-2 | TRBV7-9 | CASSHTGAPHGELFF
TRBJ2-6 | TRBV6-1 | CASSEGRSSGANVLTF
TRBJ1-2 | TRBV11-2 | CASSSTGQGARGYTF
TRBJ1-6 | TRBV5-4 | CASSKGTDNSPLHF
TRBJ2-1 | TRBV7-2 | CASSLAHLGNEQFF
TRBJ2-7 | TRBV15 | CATSNDRVRHEQYF
TRBJ1-2 | TRBV30 | CAWSVRERGSQTF
TRBJ2-5 | TRBV19 | CASGHPQETQYF
TRBJ1-1 | TRBV5-4 | CASSRGGEMNTEAFF
TRBJ2-3 | TRBV10-1 | CASSAETGNTQYF
TRBJ1-6 | TRBV6-5 | CASRYEDRGRNSPLHF
TRBJ1-6 | TRBV11-3 | CASSFDRGPNSPLHF
TRBJ2-5 | TRBV7-2 | CASSSGGETQYF
TRBJ1-1 | TRBV5-1 | CASSTDRDRRNTEAFF
TRBJ1-2 | TRBV6-1 | CASREPSRGTRYGYTF
TRBJ2-3 | TRBV18 | CASSPGTQNRDTQYF
TRBJ1-2 | TRBV9 | CASSFPGGGGYTF
TRBJ1-6 | TRBV27 | CASSRSYNSPLHF
TRBJ1-1 | TRBV7-9 | CASSSGQTMNTEAFF
TRBJ1-1 | TRBV2 | CASIFGQGAHGEAFF
TRBJ1-1 | TRBV7-2 | CASSLAAGRGAEAFF
TRBJ1-5 | TRBV6-5 | CASSPGTGRNQPQHF
TRBJ1-1 | TRBV9 | CASSPPGQGRSTEAFF
TRBJ2-5 | TRBV7-9 | CASSPQGRETQYF
TRBJ2-7 | TRBV6-5 | CASSYGTGISYEQYF
TRBJ2-7 | TRBV30 | CACERQLLYEQYF
TRBJ1-1 | TRBV5-6 | CASRRGQGGMNTEAFF
TRBJ2-1 | TRBV18 | CASSPALLKHNEQFF
TRBJ1-5 | TRBV6-1 | CASRDKRAQDQPQHF
TRBJ1-5 | TRBV28 | CASSFSDRLNQPQHF
TRBJ1-5 | TRBV19 | CASRSLRQGGNNQPQHF
TRBJ2-5 | TRBV14 | CASSHFTGTASTSQETQYF
TRBJ2-1 | TRBV14 | CASSQDPTSGSYNEQFF
TRBJ1-1 | TRBV6-1 | CASERSVNTEAFF
TRBJ2-3 | TRBV5-4 | CASSSQARFADTQYF
TRBJ1-2 | TRBV19 | CASSTDGQSLNYGYTF
TRBJ2-7 | TRBV18 | CASSRATVDDEQYF
TRBJ1-1 | TRBV30 | CAWSPAGTEAFF
TRBJ2-4 | TRBV19 | CASSIRGGVAKNIQYF
TRBJ1-2 | TRBV7-8 | CASSPGRFSYGYTF
- | TRBV6-5 | CASSYYPGKRIYEQYF
TRBJ2-1 | TRBV11-3 | CASSSGGLVDNEQFF
TRBJ1-1 | TRBV19 | CASSRRVNEAFF
TRBJ2-1 | TRBV11-3 | CASSRPSGEYNEQFF
TRBJ1-2 | TRBV5-4 | CASSLVMSDGYTF
TRBJ1-1 | TRBV30 | CAWSRGFEAFF
TRBJ1-5 | TRBV6-5 | CASSSAGSQPQHF
TRBJ2-1 | TRBV10-3 | CAISESSGPYNEQFF
TRBJ2-5 | TRBV4-1 | CASSRLMGARETQYF
TRBJ1-3 | TRBV5-4 | CASSLELADTIYF
TRBJ1-5 | TRBV19 | CASSIRQVREPQHF
TRBJ2-5 | TRBV6-5 | CASSLAGPQETQYF
TRBJ1-1 | TRBV11-3 | CASSRWGGTEAFF